The clone carrying this TCR beta chain was observed a few times. Its antigen is not known. The table came from immunoSEQ multiplex PCR; TCRdb's copy has only in-frame clones and leaves some out. The sample holds tens of thousands of clones; 89% are singletons and the top ten take approximately 12%. The entry originates in a study of PD-1 blockade in classical Hodgkin lymphoma. Trimming removed 6 bases from V and 8 bases from J, with 5 bases in between. The germline V gene encodes CDR1 SNHLY and CDR2 FYNNEI. The CDR3 covers 10 residues. Findings and limits, study-wide: Newly diagnosed patients had diversity similar to the baseline diversity of complete responders. The drivers behind the repertoire differences, possibly disease activity or prior therapy, remain undefined. CD4+ TCR diversity, unlike CD8+, rose significantly by C4D1.

All trial patients relapsed after autologous stem cell transplantation. Patients' outcomes at their best amounted to complete response, partial response or progressive disease. The rearrangement uses TRBV2 and TRBJ2-1; D remains ambiguous. The specimen comprised peripheral blood mononuclear cells (PBMCs), sampled before the second cycle of nivolumab. This sequence was found in a human donor with classical Hodgkin lymphoma. The CDR3: CASRWDEQFF. The DNA for the CDR3 is TGTGCCAGCAGGTGGGATGAGCAGTTCTTC.